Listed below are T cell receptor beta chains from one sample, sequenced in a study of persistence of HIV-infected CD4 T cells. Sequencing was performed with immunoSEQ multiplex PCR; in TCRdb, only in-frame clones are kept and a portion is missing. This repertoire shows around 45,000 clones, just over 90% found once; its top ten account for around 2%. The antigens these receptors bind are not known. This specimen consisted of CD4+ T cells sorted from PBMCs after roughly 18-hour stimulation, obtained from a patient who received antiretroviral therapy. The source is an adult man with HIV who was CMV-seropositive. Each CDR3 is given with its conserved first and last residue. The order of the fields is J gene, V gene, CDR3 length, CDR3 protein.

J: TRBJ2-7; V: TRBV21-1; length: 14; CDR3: CASSKGQGTYEQYF
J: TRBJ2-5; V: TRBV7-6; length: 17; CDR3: CASSFPEGARVQETQYF
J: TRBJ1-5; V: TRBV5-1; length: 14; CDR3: CASSLGVNDQPQHF
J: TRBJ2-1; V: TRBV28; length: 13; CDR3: CASGAGSYNEQFF
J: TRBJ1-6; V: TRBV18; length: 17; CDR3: CASSSQVNADYNSPLHF
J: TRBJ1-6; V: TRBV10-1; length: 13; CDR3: CASSEGGPRALHF
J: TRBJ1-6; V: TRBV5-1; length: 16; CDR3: CASSTDDRGASSPLHF
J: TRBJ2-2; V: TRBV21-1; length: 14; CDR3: CASSTGSHTGELFF
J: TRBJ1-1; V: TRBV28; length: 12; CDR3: CASAPGRERAFF
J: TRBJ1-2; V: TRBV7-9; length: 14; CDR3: CASSLAQANYGYTF